A single sample gave rise to the 20 T cell receptor beta chains below, sequenced in a study of T-cell memory formation after mild COVID-19. TCRdb re-called the 5' RACE reads through MiXCR, storing one row per CDR3 protein. The data contain around 250,000 distinct CDR3 sequences, roughly 16% of them singletons. The sequenced material came from PBMCs or a T cell subset sorted from them (not recorded which). These TCRs come from a man younger than 30 who had mild COVID-19 (a few samples of this study predate the infection). Cell type and time point are not known.

This clonotype was counted only a few times. The chain couples TRBV7-9 to TRBJ2-5, with 12 bases that match TRBD1. Germline V gives CDR1 SEHNR, CDR2 FQNEAQ (reference sequence). The CDR3 length is 16 residues. V trimming: 5 bases; J trimming: 1 base; junction bases outside the gene matches: 5. The CDR3 loop is CASSTGTGGLQETQYF. The CDR3 DNA follows: TGTGCCAGCAGCACGGGGACAGGGGGCCTCCAAGAGACCCAGTACTTC.

J is TRBJ2-5 and V is TRBV6-6; the D is unclear. The CDR3 covers 13 residues. CDR1 and CDR2 from the germline V gene are MNHNY and SVGAGI (reference sequence). Trimming cost V 5 bases and J 5 bases, with 12 bases left between them. The CDR3 loop reads CASSRLPRETQYF. The DNA for the CDR3 is TGTGCCAGCAGTCGACTCCCACGGGAGACCCAGTACTTC.

This clonotype was counted only a few times. This chain uses TRBV23-1 with TRBJ2-2, with 9 nucleotides matching TRBD1. TRBV23-1 has ORF status, its function being uncertain. This CDR3 has 17 residues. Unmatched junction bases numbered 11, after V lost 6 bases and J lost 3 bases. The CDR3 bases are TGCGCCAGCAGAAAAGGAACAGGGGGCCTCGACACCGGGGAGCTGTTTTTT. This sequence encodes CASRKGTGGLDTGELFF.

The chain has TRBV7-9 and TRBJ2-3; TRBD2 agrees at 9 bases. V gave up 8 bases and J gave up 2 bases; unmatched junction bases: 5. The CDR3 is made up of 14 amino acids. Germline CDR1 reads SEHNR; CDR2 reads FQNEAQ (reference sequence). The CDR3 loop reads CASQAGGNTDTQYF. CDR3 sequence (DNA): TGTGCCAGCCAAGCGGGGGGAAACACAGATACGCAGTATTTT.

This clonotype came up many times. This sequence joins TRBV12-3 or TRBV12-4 and TRBJ2-7; possible D gene TRBD2, 6 bases. The CDR3 runs 13 residues. The V and J ends lost 6 bases and 0 bases respectively, with 9 bases between them. The CDR3 is CASRVSGSYEQYV. The DNA of the CDR3 is TGTGCCAGCAGGGTTAGCGGCTCCTACGAGCAGTACGTC.

The rearrangement links TRBV4-3 to TRBJ1-2; TRBD1 is a possible D gene (6 bases). CDR3 size: 14 residues. The germline V gene encodes CDR1 LGHNA and CDR2 YSLEER. The V end lost 6 bases, the J end lost 2 bases, and 13 bases lay between the germline ends. The CDR3 here is CASRPETGNYGYTF. In nucleotides, the CDR3 is TGCGCCAGCAGACCTGAAACAGGGAACTATGGCTACACCTTC.

The rearrangement links TRBV19 to TRBJ2-7; 9 bases map to TRBD1. This CDR3 comprises 16 residues. Germline lookup yields CDR1 LNHDA and CDR2 SQIVND (reference sequence). V dropped 5 bases and J dropped 1; count of bases not matched to a gene: 9. CDR3 nucleotide sequence: TGTGCCAGTAGTGCCGCCGGGACAGGGTCTTCCTACGAGCAGTACTTC. Its protein is CASSAAGTGSSYEQYF.

V and J are TRBV19 and TRBJ1-2, with no clear D. CDR1 is LNHDA and CDR2 is SQIVND in the germline V gene (reference sequence). Trimming took off 2 bases at V and 6 bases at J, with 10 bases between the two ends. The CDR3 loop spans 13 amino acids. CDR3 nucleotides: TGTGCCAGTAGTATACCCGGGGAGGATGGCTACACCTTC. Translating it yields CASSIPGEDGYTF.

This clonotype was detected only a few times. The rearrangement uses TRBV5-1 and TRBJ2-3; 8 bases fit TRBD2. Germline loops: CDR1 SGHRS, CDR2 YFSETQ. J lost 2 bases, V lost 1 base, and 9 bases had no gene match. The CDR3 is made up of 17 amino acids. The CDR3 spells CASSLRPLAGSTDTQYF. CDR3 sequence (DNA): TGCGCCAGCAGCTTGAGGCCGTTAGCGGGGTCCACAGATACGCAGTATTTT.

The chain is built from TRBV9 and TRBJ2-1; either TRBD1 or TRBD2 may fit D (6 bases each). V was cut by 4 bases and J by 2 bases, with 19 bases left in between. The germline CDR1 and CDR2 sequences are SGDLS and YYNGEE. CDR3 length: 17 residues. CDR3 nucleotides: TGTGCCAGCAGCCGTAGATATGTGGGGGGCCCCTACAATGAGCAGTTCTTC. Translation gives CASSRRYVGGPYNEQFF.

In this sample, this clonotype turned up a few times. The chain carries TRBV3-2 and TRBJ2-3. TRBV3-2 is flagged as a pseudogene. This CDR3 contains 12 residues. This CDR3 is CASSKGADTQYF. DNA for the CDR3: TGTGCCAGCAGCAAGGGGGCAGATACGCAGTATTTT.

This clonotype appeared many times. The chain recombines TRBV4-3 with TRBJ2-3, with D tentatively TRBD2 (5 bases). The CDR3 is 14 residues long. The V gene lost 0 bases and the J gene lost 3 bases, with 7 bases spanning the gap. The germline CDR1 and CDR2 sequences are LGHNA and YSLEER. CDR3 sequence reads: CASSQELETDTQYF. The CDR3 DNA sequence: TGCGCCAGCAGCCAAGAACTAGAAACAGATACGCAGTATTTT.

The chain couples TRBV21-1 to TRBJ1-5; TRBD1, the D gene given by the table, was not confirmed from the DNA. TRBV21-1 is a pseudogene locus. The CDR3 contains 17 residues. The CDR3: CASSKLQGADSNQPQHF. CDR3 bases: TGTGCCAGCAGCAAACTCCAGGGGGCGGATAGCAATCAGCCCCAGCATTTT.

In this sample, this clonotype turned up a few times. The CDR3 sequence: CASSLVLAGANNEQFF. In nucleotides, the CDR3 is TGTGCCAGCAGCTTAGTGCTAGCGGGGGCCAACAATGAGCAGTTCTTC. This chain links TRBV7-9 with TRBJ2-1; TRBD2 agrees at 10 bases. The CDR3 totals 16 residues. The junction had 5 bases not matched to a gene; V was cut back by 1 base and J by 5 bases. Per germline, CDR1 SEHNR and CDR2 FQNEAQ (reference sequence).

The rearrangement joins TRBV21-1 to TRBJ2-7; the DNA was not compared with TRBD2, the D call given in the table. TRBV21-1 is classified as a pseudogene. The CDR3 has 11 amino acids. The CDR3 sequence: CASRGQYEQYV. The CDR3 nucleotides read TGTGCCAGCAGAGGGCAGTACGAGCAGTACGTC.

This clonotype was picked up many times. The chain combines TRBV4-1 with TRBJ1-1, with D possibly matching TRBD1 (5 bases). Germline V CDR1 and CDR2: MGHRA, YSYEKL. This CDR3 region has 14 residues. The V end was cut by 4 bases, the J end by 1 base, with 10 bases between. CDR3 nucleotides: TGCGCCAGCAGCCGTACGGGGACGAACACTGAAGCTTTCTTT. Protein product: CASSRTGTNTEAFF.

The DNA for the CDR3 is TGTGCCAGCAGCCCAAGGGACAGGGAGGCCGGGGAGCTGTTTTTT. It yields the protein CASSPRDREAGELFF. The chain combines TRBV7-6 with TRBJ2-2, with 9 nucleotides matching TRBD1. CDR1 and CDR2 (germline): SGHVS, FNYEAQ. This CDR3 is 15 amino acids long. V lost 5 bases, J lost 6 bases, and 7 bases stayed unmatched.

The V call is TRBV7-2, the J call TRBJ1-1; the D is unclear. Trimming removed 4 bases from V and 8 bases from J, with 17 bases in between. Germline V CDR1 and CDR2: SGHTA, FQGNSA. There are 14 residues in the CDR3. The CDR3 loop reads CASSSGFPHHEAFF. DNA of the CDR3: TGTGCCAGCAGCTCGGGATTTCCGCACCACGAAGCTTTCTTT.

This chain uses TRBV7-3 with TRBJ1-1; D is undetermined. From germline, CDR1 is SGHTA and CDR2 FQGTGA. CDR3 length: 14 amino acids. The ends were cut back, 5 bases at V and 4 bases at J, with 14 bases in the middle. Here the CDR3 reads CASSPRTWGTEAFF. The CDR3 DNA reads as TGTGCCAGCAGCCCGCGGACCTGGGGCACTGAAGCTTTCTTT. The full variable domain, its missing parts supplied by reference TRBV7-3 and TRBJ1-1, is GAGVSQTPSNKVTEKGKYVELRCDPISGHTALYWYRQSLGQGPEFLIYFQGTGAADDSGLPNDRFFAVRPEGSVSTLKIQRTERGDSAVYLCASSPRTWGTEAFFGQGTRLTVV.

This clonotype occurred many times. The J gene is TRBJ2-5, the V gene TRBV7-9; D perhaps matches TRBD2 (6 bases). The CDR3 runs 15 residues. Trimming took off 6 bases at V and 7 bases at J, with 21 bases between the two ends. From germline, CDR1 is SEHNR and CDR2 FQNEAQ (reference sequence). CDR3 sequence reads: CASRSPGLVPGTQYF. For the CDR3, the DNA is TGTGCCAGCAGATCACCGGGACTCGTACCGGGGACCCAGTACTTC. The full variable domain, its missing parts supplied by reference TRBV7-9 and TRBJ2-5, is DTGVSQNPRHKITKRGQNVTFRCDPISEHNRLYWYRQTLGQGPEFLTYFQNEAQLEKSRLLSDRFSAERPKGSFSTLEIQRTEQGDSAMYLCASRSPGLVPGTQYFGPGTRLLVL.